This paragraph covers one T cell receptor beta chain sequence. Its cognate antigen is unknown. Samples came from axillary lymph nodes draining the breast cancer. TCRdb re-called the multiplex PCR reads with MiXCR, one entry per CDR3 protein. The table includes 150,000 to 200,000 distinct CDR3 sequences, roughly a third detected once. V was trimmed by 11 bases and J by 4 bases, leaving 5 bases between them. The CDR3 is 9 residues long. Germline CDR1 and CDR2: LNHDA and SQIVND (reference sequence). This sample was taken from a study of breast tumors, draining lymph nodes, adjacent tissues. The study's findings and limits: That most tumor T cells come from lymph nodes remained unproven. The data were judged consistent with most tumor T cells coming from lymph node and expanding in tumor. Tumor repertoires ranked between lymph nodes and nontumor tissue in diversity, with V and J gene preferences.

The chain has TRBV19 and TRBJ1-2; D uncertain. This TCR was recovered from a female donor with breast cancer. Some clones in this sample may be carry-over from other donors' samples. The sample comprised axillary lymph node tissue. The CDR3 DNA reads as TGTGCCCTGACCTATGGCTACACCTTC. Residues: CALTYGYTF.